This TCR beta chain was obtained from a study of CD8+ T cells in alopecia areata. On the study more broadly: Among treated patients, oral tofacitinib was administered at 5 to 10 mg twice daily. Once tofacitinib had been taken for 6 to 18 months, 6 months off drug followed.

General study points: Scalp sample data also include resident alphabeta T cells from normal skin.

RNA was extracted and reverse transcribed into cDNA as the sequencing template. Only in-frame clones appear in the TCRdb table, and some are missing; sequencing was by immunoSEQ multiplex PCR. The top ten hold more than 15% of the sample, which has about 90,000 clones, around 44% seen once. Trimming stripped 4 bases from V and 14 bases from J, with 21 bases between. The CDR3 is 14 amino acids. The germline V gene encodes CDR1 SGHAT and CDR2 FQNNGV. On this clone itself: Its target is not known.

Treatment described: oral pan-JAK inhibitor, 5-10 mg twice daily. Alopecia areata patients had lesional scalp punch biopsies and peripheral blood taken from them. The sequenced sample was CD8+ T cells sorted from blood, obtained at week 24, from a patient treated with tofacitinib. This clonotype was obtained from a human donor with alopecia areata. V usage is TRBV11-2 and J usage is TRBJ2-1; tentatively, D is TRBD2 (6 bases). CDR3 residues: CASSSSYGGAGEFF. CDR3 DNA: TGTGCCAGCAGCTCCTCATATGGAGGGGCAGGTGAGTTCTTC.